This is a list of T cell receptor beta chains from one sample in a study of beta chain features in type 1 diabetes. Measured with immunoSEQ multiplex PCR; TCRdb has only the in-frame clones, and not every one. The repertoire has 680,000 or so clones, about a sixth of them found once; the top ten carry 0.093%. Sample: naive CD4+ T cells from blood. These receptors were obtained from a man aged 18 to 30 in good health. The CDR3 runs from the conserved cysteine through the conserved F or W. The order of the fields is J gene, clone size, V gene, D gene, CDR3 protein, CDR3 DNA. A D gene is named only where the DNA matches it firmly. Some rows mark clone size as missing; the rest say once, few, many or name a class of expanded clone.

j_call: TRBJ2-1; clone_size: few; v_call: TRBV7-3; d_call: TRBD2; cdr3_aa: CASSFEGGNEQFF; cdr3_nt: TGTGCCAGCAGCTTTGAGGGAGGGAATGAGCAGTTCTTC
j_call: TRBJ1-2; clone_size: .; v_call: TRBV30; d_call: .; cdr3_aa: CAWSATGPYGYTF; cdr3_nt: TGTGCCTGGAGTGCCACAGGGCCCTATGGCTACACCTTC
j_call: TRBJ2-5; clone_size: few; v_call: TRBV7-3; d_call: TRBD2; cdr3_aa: CASSSTSSETQYF; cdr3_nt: TGTGCCAGCAGCTCGACTAGCTCGGAGACCCAGTACTTC
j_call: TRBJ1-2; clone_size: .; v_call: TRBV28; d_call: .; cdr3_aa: CASSSNRGGYTF; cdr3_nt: TGTGCCAGCAGTTCTAACCGCGGTGGCTACACCTTC
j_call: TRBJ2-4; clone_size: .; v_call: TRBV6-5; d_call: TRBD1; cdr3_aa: CASSYWDRGKNIQYF; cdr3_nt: TGTGCCAGCAGTTACTGGGACAGGGGTAAAAACATTCAGTACTTC
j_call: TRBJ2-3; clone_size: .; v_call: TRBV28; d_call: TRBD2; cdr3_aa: CASSTPRERTQYF; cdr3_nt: TGTGCCAGCAGTACCCCGCGGGAGCGTACGCAGTATTTT
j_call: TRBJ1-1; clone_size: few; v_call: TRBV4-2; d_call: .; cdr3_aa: CASSQRIGETAFF; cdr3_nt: TGTGCCAGCAGCCAAAGAATTGGGGAAACGGCTTTCTTT
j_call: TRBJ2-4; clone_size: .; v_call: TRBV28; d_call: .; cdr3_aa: CASSFQRLEAKNIQYF; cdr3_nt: TGTGCCAGCAGTTTCCAAAGGTTAGAGGCCAAAAACATTCAGTACTTC
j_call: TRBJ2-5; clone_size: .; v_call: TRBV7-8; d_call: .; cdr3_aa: CASSLHRQRNQETQYF; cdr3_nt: TGTGCCAGCAGCTTACACCGACAGAGGAACCAAGAGACCCAGTACTTC
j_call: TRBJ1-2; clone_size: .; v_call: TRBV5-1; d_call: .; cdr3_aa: CASSSGLLHGYTF; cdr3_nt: TGCGCCAGCAGTTCGGGACTTTTACATGGCTACACCTTC
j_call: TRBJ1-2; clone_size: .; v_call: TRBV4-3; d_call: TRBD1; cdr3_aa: CASSNRDRGFYGYTF; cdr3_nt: TGCGCCAGCAGCAACCGGGACAGAGGATTCTATGGCTACACCTTC
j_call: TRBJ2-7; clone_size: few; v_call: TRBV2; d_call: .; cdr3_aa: CASRGQPYEQYF; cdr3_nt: TGTGCCAGCAGAGGACAGCCCTACGAGCAGTACTTC
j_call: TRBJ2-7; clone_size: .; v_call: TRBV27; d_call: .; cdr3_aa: CASRDRPTYEQYF; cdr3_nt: TGTGCCAGCAGAGACAGGCCAACCTACGAGCAGTACTTC
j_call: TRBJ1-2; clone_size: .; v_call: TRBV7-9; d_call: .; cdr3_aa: CASRIGAANYGYTF; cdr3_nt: TGTGCCAGCAGAATAGGTGCAGCTAACTATGGCTACACCTTC
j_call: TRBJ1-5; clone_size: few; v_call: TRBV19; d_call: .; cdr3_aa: CASATYSNQPQHF; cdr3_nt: TGTGCCAGTGCAACTTATAGCAATCAGCCCCAGCATTTT
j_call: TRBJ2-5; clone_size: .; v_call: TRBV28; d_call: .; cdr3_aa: CASRPPSAEGETQYF; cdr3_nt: TGTGCCAGCAGACCTCCTAGCGCCGAGGGGGAGACCCAGTACTTC
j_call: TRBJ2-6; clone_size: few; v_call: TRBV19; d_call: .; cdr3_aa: CASTDRPGGANVLTF; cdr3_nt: TGTGCCAGTACGGACAGACCTGGTGGGGCCAACGTCCTGACTTTC
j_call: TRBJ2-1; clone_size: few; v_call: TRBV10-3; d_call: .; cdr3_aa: CAIRVGQNYNEQFF; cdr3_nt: TGTGCCATCAGAGTAGGGCAGAACTACAATGAGCAGTTCTTC
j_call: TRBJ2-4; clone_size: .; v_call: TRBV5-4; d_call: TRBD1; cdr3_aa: CASSLGPPGQMYF; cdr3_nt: TGTGCCAGCAGCTTGGGGCCTCCGGGACAGATGTACTTC
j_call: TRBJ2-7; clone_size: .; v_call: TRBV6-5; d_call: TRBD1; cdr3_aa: CASKGQGANSGQYF; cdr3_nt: TGTGCCAGCAAGGGGCAGGGGGCGAATTCCGGGCAGTACTTC
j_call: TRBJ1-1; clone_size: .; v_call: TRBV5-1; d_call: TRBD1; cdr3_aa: CASSSRQGAGGEAFF; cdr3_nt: TGCGCCAGCAGCTCCCGCCAGGGGGCCGGAGGTGAAGCTTTCTTT
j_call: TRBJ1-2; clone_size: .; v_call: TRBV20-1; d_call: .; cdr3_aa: CSPGGGYTF; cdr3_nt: TGCAGTCCCGGGGGCGGCTACACCTTC